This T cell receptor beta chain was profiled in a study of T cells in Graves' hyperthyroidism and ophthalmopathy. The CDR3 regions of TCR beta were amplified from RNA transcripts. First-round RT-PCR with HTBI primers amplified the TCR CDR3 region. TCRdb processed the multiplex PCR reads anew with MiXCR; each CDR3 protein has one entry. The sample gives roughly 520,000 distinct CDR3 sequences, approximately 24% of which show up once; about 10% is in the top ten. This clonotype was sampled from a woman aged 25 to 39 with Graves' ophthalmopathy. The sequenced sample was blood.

In DNA form, the CDR3 reads TGTGCCAGCAGCTCCCTCTCCGAGTTTTTCAGGGCAGGTGGCTACACCTTC. It translates to CASSSLSEFFRAGGYTF. This chain links TRBV11-1 with TRBJ1-2, with a tentative D call TRBD1 (5 bases). Germline CDR1 reads SGHAT; CDR2 reads FQDESV (reference sequence). With 4 bases removed from V and 7 bases from J, the gap between germline ends came to 25 bases. The CDR3 has 17 residues.